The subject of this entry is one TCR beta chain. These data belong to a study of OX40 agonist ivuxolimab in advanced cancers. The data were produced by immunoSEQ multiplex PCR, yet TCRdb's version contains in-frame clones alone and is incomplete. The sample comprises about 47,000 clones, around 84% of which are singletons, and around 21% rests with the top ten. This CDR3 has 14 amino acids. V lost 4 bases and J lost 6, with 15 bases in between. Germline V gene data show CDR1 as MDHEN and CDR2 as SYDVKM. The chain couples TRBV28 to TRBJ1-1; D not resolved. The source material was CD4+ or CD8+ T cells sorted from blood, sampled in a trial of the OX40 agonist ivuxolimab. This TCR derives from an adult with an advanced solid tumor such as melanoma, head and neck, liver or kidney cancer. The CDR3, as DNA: TGTGCCAGCAGTTCCCGCGAGGAGGCCCCTGAAGCTTTCTTT. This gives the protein CASSSREEAPEAFF. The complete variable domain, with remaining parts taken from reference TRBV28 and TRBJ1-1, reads DVKVTQSSRYLVKRTGEKVFLECVQDMDHENMFWYRQDPGLGLRLIYFSYDVKMKEKGDIPEGYSVSREKKERFSLILESASTNQTSMYLCASSSREEAPEAFFGQGTRLTVV.